This is a list of T cell receptor beta chains from one sample in a study of T cells in Graves' hyperthyroidism and ophthalmopathy. TCRdb processed the multiplex PCR reads anew with MiXCR; each CDR3 protein has one entry. The data show approximately 220,000 distinct CDR3 sequences, with approximately 16% seen just once and about two fifths held by the top ten. The sample taken for sequencing was blood. The receptors shown here come from a man aged 35 to 55 with Graves' hyperthyroidism. Both conserved end residues are part of each CDR3. A D gene is named only where the DNA matches it firmly. Expanded clones get a size class; other rows say once, few or many, or leave the size out.

d_gene,v_gene,len,j_gene,abundance,CDR3aa,CDR3nt
.,TRBV2,13,TRBJ1-1,many,CASSEELNTEAFF,TGTGCCAGCAGTGAGGAACTGAACACTGAAGCTTTCTTT
.,TRBV20-1,15,TRBJ2-2,.,CSAVRGSGNTGELFF,TGCAGTGCTGTAAGGGGATCCGGGAACACCGGGGAGCTGTTTTTT
TRBD1,TRBV5-1,16,TRBJ2-2,many,CASSVTGGGDTGELFF,TGCGCCAGCAGCGTAACAGGGGGCGGCGACACCGGGGAGCTGTTTTTT
.,TRBV14,15,TRBJ1-2,.,CASSQDLAGGAGYTF,TGTGCCAGCAGCCAAGATCTGGCAGGAGGGGCTGGCTACACCTTC
.,TRBV28,13,TRBJ1-1,many,CASQGWGGTEAFF,TGTGCCAGCCAAGGGTGGGGAGGGACTGAAGCTTTCTTT
.,TRBV6-2/TRBV6-3,11,TRBJ2-1,many,CATSVRNEQFF,TGTGCCACCTCTGTACGGAATGAGCAGTTCTTC
.,TRBV28,13,TRBJ2-1,many,CASRLRGYNEQFF,TGTGCCAGCAGGTTAAGGGGGTACAATGAGCAGTTCTTC
TRBD1,TRBV6-5,15,TRBJ2-7,few,CASSYYGTVAYEQYF,TGTGCCAGCAGTTACTACGGGACAGTAGCCTACGAGCAGTACTTC
TRBD2,TRBV19,13,TRBJ2-3,many,CATSRREGDTQYF,TGTGCCACCTCGCGCCGGGAGGGAGATACGCAGTATTTT
.,TRBV5-5,15,TRBJ1-4,many,CASSLGSGANEKLFF,TGTGCCAGCAGCTTAGGGAGCGGAGCTAATGAAAAACTGTTTTTT
.,TRBV20-1,12,TRBJ1-2,.,CSARVGGYGYTF,TGCAGTGCTAGAGTTGGCGGATATGGCTACACCTTC
.,TRBV20-1,16,TRBJ1-1,few,CSARAHLAGMNTEAFF,TGCAGTGCTAGAGCCCACCTTGCGGGGATGAACACTGAAGCTTTCTTT
.,TRBV15,12,TRBJ2-1,many,CATGTLYNEQFF,TGTGCCACTGGGACTCTCTACAATGAGCAGTTCTTC
.,TRBV27,14,TRBJ1-6,.,CASTTNGNNSPLHF,TGTGCCAGCACTACCAATGGGAATAATTCACCCCTCCACTTT
.,TRBV12-3/TRBV12-4,15,TRBJ1-2,many,CASSFRRGRLGGYTF,TGTGCCAGCAGTTTCCGACGGGGCAGGTTGGGGGGCTACACCTTC
.,TRBV2,13,TRBJ1-3,many,CASSPIPGTTIYF,TGTGCCAGCAGTCCGATCCCGGGAACCACCATATATTTT
TRBD1,TRBV19,14,TRBJ1-5,.,CASTADRGNQPQHF,TGTGCCAGTACCGCGGACAGGGGCAATCAGCCCCAGCATTTT
.,TRBV4-2,14,TRBJ1-5,few,CASSQAEKDQPQHF,TGTGCCAGCAGCCAGGCGGAAAAGGATCAGCCCCAGCATTTT
.,TRBV18,15,TRBJ2-6,few,CASSPVASGANVLTF,TGTGCCAGCTCACCCGTAGCCTCTGGGGCCAACGTCCTGACTTTC
.,TRBV6-1,17,TRBJ1-6,.,CASRPPPSKSGNSPLHF,TGTGCCAGCAGACCCCCCCCGTCCAAGTCGGGCAATTCACCCCTCCACTTT
.,TRBV2,11,TRBJ2-5,.,CASSQQGPAYF,TGTGCCAGCAGTCAACAGGGCCCGGCGTACTTC
.,TRBV20-1,14,TRBJ2-3,many,CSAGKTGVTDTQYF,TGCAGTGCCGGAAAGACGGGGGTCACAGATACGCAGTATTTT
TRBD2,TRBV20-1,15,TRBJ2-3,many,CSATTSGGTTDTQYF,TGCAGTGCTACCACTAGCGGGGGGACCACAGATACGCAGTATTTT
.,TRBV30,13,TRBJ1-4,.,CAWNLRLREKLFF,TGTGCCTGGAACCTCAGGCTGAGGGAAAAACTGTTTTTT
TRBD1,TRBV18,14,TRBJ2-1,many,CASSPATGVDEQFF,TGTGCCAGCTCACCAGCGACAGGGGTTGATGAGCAGTTCTTC
.,TRBV9,14,TRBJ1-2,few,CASSPTGTDYGYTF,TGTGCCAGCAGCCCTACAGGGACCGACTATGGCTACACCTTC
.,TRBV4-2,13,TRBJ1-5,.,CASSQDPQAPQHF,TGTGCCAGCAGCCAAGATCCCCAGGCACCCCAGCATTTT
.,TRBV5-1,14,TRBJ2-3,few,CASSLVSSTDTQYF,TGCGCCAGCAGCTTGGTCAGTAGCACAGATACGCAGTATTTT
.,TRBV11-1,12,TRBJ2-7,many,CASSFTVYEQYF,TGTGCCAGCAGCTTCACAGTGTACGAGCAGTACTTC
.,TRBV12-3/TRBV12-4,14,TRBJ1-6,.,CASTPGGENSPLHF,TGTGCCAGCACCCCTGGGGGCGAGAATTCACCCCTCCACTTT
.,TRBV7-6,15,TRBJ2-3,.,CASSLAPASTDTQYF,TGTGCCAGCAGCTTAGCTCCAGCGAGCACAGATACGCAGTATTTT
TRBD1,TRBV19,16,TRBJ2-7,.,CASSMDQDRGRNEQYF,TGTGCCAGTAGTATGGACCAGGACAGGGGGAGGAACGAGCAGTACTTC
.,TRBV3-1,18,TRBJ2-5,many,CASSQDRRTARYQETQYF,TGTGCCAGCAGCCAAGATCGGCGGACAGCCCGGTACCAAGAGACCCAGTACTTC
.,TRBV5-5,14,TRBJ2-5,many,CASSLGRPQETQYF,TGTGCCAGCAGCCTCGGACGGCCCCAAGAGACCCAGTACTTC
.,TRBV7-2,14,TRBJ1-1,many,CASSPRGQGTEAFF,TGTGCCAGCAGCCCCAGGGGTCAGGGCACTGAAGCTTTCTTT
TRBD1,TRBV6-1,16,TRBJ2-2,.,CASSQKGQGDTGELFF,TGTGCCAGCAGTCAAAAGGGACAGGGGGACACCGGGGAGCTGTTTTTT
TRBD1,TRBV3-1,13,TRBJ2-2,many,CASSTQGAGELFF,TGTGCCAGCAGCACACAGGGGGCCGGGGAGCTGTTTTTT
TRBD2,TRBV10-3,16,TRBJ2-7,.,CAISDRGGGEAYEQYF,TGTGCCATCAGTGACCGGGGTGGGGGGGAGGCCTACGAGCAGTACTTC
.,TRBV28,14,TRBJ2-2,many,CASSNTISFGELFF,TGTGCCAGCAGCAATACTATTAGCTTCGGGGAGCTGTTTTTT
.,TRBV28,13,TRBJ1-5,many,CASSLWDSGGQHF,TGTGCCAGCAGTTTATGGGACAGCGGGGGTCAGCATTTT
.,TRBV4-3,19,TRBJ2-3,.,CASSQDLGRGVVSTDTQYF,TGCGCCAGCAGCCAAGATTTGGGTAGGGGGGTGGTAAGCACAGATACGCAGTATTTT
.,TRBV25-1,14,TRBJ2-6,.,CASSGRAGANVLTF,TGTGCCAGCAGTGGCAGGGCCGGGGCCAACGTCCTGACTTTC
.,TRBV20-1,14,TRBJ2-7,many,CSARGTGSSYEQYF,TGCAGTGCTAGAGGTACGGGTAGCTCCTACGAGCAGTACTTC
.,TRBV7-3,16,TRBJ2-1,many,CASSLTGGTHNNEQFF,TGTGCCAGCAGCTTAACGGGTGGGACACATAACAATGAGCAGTTCTTC
TRBD2,TRBV2,15,TRBJ2-1,.,CASSPRAREINEQFF,TGTGCCAGCAGTCCCCGGGCGCGGGAGATAAATGAGCAGTTCTTC
.,TRBV5-1,15,TRBJ1-1,many,CASSTSGRRNTEAFF,TGCGCCAGCAGCACCTCTGGAAGGAGGAACACTGAAGCTTTCTTT
TRBD1,TRBV7-2,18,TRBJ2-2,few,CASSDPGTGEVNTGELFF,TGTGCCAGCAGCGACCCCGGGACAGGGGAAGTGAACACCGGGGAGCTGTTTTTT
TRBD1,TRBV20-1,14,TRBJ2-3,.,CSAEQGAGTDTQYF,TGCAGTGCCGAACAGGGGGCAGGGACAGATACGCAGTATTTT
TRBD1,TRBV10-3,13,TRBJ1-1,many,CAIGQGIITEAFF,TGTGCCATAGGACAGGGTATAATCACTGAAGCTTTCTTT
TRBD1,TRBV12-3/TRBV12-4,14,TRBJ2-1,.,CASTNRGRDNEQFF,TGTGCCAGCACAAACAGGGGGCGCGACAATGAGCAGTTCTTC
.,TRBV20-1,15,TRBJ1-5,many,CSARGRGQGNQPQHF,TGCAGTGCTAGGGGGCGGGGGCAAGGCAATCAGCCCCAGCATTTT
.,TRBV2,13,TRBJ2-7,many,CASAHGGLYEQYF,TGTGCCAGCGCCCACGGGGGACTCTACGAGCAGTACTTC
TRBD1,TRBV6-2/TRBV6-3,13,TRBJ2-1,.,CASSYSTGVGQFF,TGTGCCAGCAGTTACTCGACAGGGGTCGGGCAGTTCTTC
TRBD2,TRBV10-3,20,TRBJ2-1,.,CAIPEPRTSGGPSSYNEQFF,TGTGCCATCCCCGAGCCTCGGACTAGCGGGGGGCCTAGCTCCTACAATGAGCAGTTCTTC
.,TRBV20-1,15,TRBJ1-2,many,CSARDSSGPNYGYTF,TGCAGTGCTAGAGATTCGTCAGGGCCAAACTATGGCTACACCTTC
TRBD2,TRBV28,16,TRBJ2-1,many,CASSFDLGRGGNEQFF,TGTGCCAGCAGCTTCGACCTCGGGAGGGGCGGCAATGAGCAGTTCTTC
.,TRBV3-1,16,TRBJ1-2,many,CASSQGAAVGPYGYTF,TGTGCCAGCAGCCAAGGAGCAGCGGTGGGCCCCTATGGCTACACCTTC